These T cell receptor beta chains were read from a single sample in a study of cytomegalovirus exposure and HLA in healthy donors. The table came from immunoSEQ multiplex PCR; TCRdb's copy has only in-frame clones and leaves some out. The table includes approximately 160,000 clones, around 80% detected once. Sequenced material: PBMCs. The origin of the receptors is a male donor in good health and CMV-seronegative. CDR3s include the opening cysteine and the closing phenylalanine or tryptophan. Each record gives: D gene, clone size, V gene, J gene, CDR3 DNA, CDR3 protein. D genes are given only for firm matches. Clone sizes are given selectively: once, few, many, or a class where the clone is expanded.

d_gene: TRBD2
abundance: -
v_gene: TRBV20-1
j_gene: TRBJ2-7
CDR3nt: TGCAGTGGACTAGCCGACTACGAGCAGTACTTC
CDR3aa: CSGLADYEQYF

d_gene: TRBD1
abundance: -
v_gene: TRBV2
j_gene: TRBJ2-5
CDR3nt: TGTGCCAGCAGTTCCACGGGACAGGGAGGGACCCAGTACTTC
CDR3aa: CASSSTGQGGTQYF

d_gene: TRBD1
abundance: -
v_gene: TRBV6-5
j_gene: TRBJ1-1
CDR3nt: TGTGCCACCGAGACAGGGAGCGGAGCTTTCTTT
CDR3aa: CATETGSGAFF

d_gene: TRBD1
abundance: -
v_gene: TRBV19
j_gene: TRBJ1-1
CDR3nt: TGTGCCAGTACCACAGGGGGCCGAGAAGCTTTCTTT
CDR3aa: CASTTGGREAFF

d_gene: -
abundance: -
v_gene: TRBV6-6
j_gene: TRBJ2-7
CDR3nt: TGTGCCAGCAGTTACGACGGGTACGAGCAGTACTTC
CDR3aa: CASSYDGYEQYF

d_gene: TRBD1
abundance: -
v_gene: TRBV7-2
j_gene: TRBJ2-3
CDR3nt: TGTGCCAGCAGCCGCGGACAGGGGTATACAGATACGCAGTATTTT
CDR3aa: CASSRGQGYTDTQYF

d_gene: -
abundance: -
v_gene: TRBV5-6
j_gene: TRBJ2-4
CDR3nt: TGTGCCAGCAGCTGGGGGGGCTCAGCCAAAAACATTCAGTACTTC
CDR3aa: CASSWGGSAKNIQYF

d_gene: -
abundance: -
v_gene: TRBV29-1
j_gene: TRBJ1-2
CDR3nt: TGCAGCGCGGGGGACTATGGCTACACCTTC
CDR3aa: CSAGDYGYTF

d_gene: -
abundance: -
v_gene: TRBV7-9
j_gene: TRBJ1-4
CDR3nt: TGTGCCAGCAGCTTAGGTGGCAGGGGTAATGAAAAACTGTTTTTT
CDR3aa: CASSLGGRGNEKLFF

d_gene: -
abundance: -
v_gene: TRBV1
j_gene: TRBJ1-1
CDR3nt: TGCACCAGCAGCCAAGATCAGAGAGCAGGGACTGAAGCTTTCTTT
CDR3aa: CTSSQDQRAGTEAFF

d_gene: -
abundance: few
v_gene: TRBV6-5
j_gene: TRBJ2-7
CDR3nt: TGTGCCAGCAGTTACTCGAATCTGGCTGACGAGCAGTACTTC
CDR3aa: CASSYSNLADEQYF

d_gene: -
abundance: -
v_gene: TRBV7-2
j_gene: TRBJ2-5
CDR3nt: TGTGCCAGCAGCTTCCCGGAGCCGGGCCAGTACTTC
CDR3aa: CASSFPEPGQYF

d_gene: -
abundance: -
v_gene: TRBV7-7
j_gene: TRBJ1-1
CDR3nt: TGTGCCAGCAGCCCGGGGATGAACACTGAAGCTTTCTTT
CDR3aa: CASSPGMNTEAFF

d_gene: TRBD2
abundance: few
v_gene: TRBV7-6
j_gene: TRBJ2-5
CDR3nt: TGTGCCAGCAGTCAACAGCGGGGGTACCAAGAGACCCAGTACTTC
CDR3aa: CASSQQRGYQETQYF

d_gene: -
abundance: -
v_gene: TRBV2
j_gene: TRBJ1-4
CDR3nt: TGTGCCAGCAGTCTGACAAGACAGGAAAAACTGTTTTTT
CDR3aa: CASSLTRQEKLFF

d_gene: -
abundance: few
v_gene: TRBV11-2
j_gene: TRBJ1-4
CDR3nt: TGTGCCAGCAGCGGTGCGAGGGATGGACTGTTTTTT
CDR3aa: CASSGARDGLFF

d_gene: -
abundance: -
v_gene: TRBV6-5
j_gene: TRBJ1-3
CDR3nt: TGTGCCAGCAGTGCCAGGGGAACGGGAAACACCATATATTTT
CDR3aa: CASSARGTGNTIYF

d_gene: TRBD1
abundance: -
v_gene: TRBV30
j_gene: TRBJ1-1
CDR3nt: TGTGCCTGGAGTCAACAGGGGTCCACTGAAGCTTTCTTT
CDR3aa: CAWSQQGSTEAFF

d_gene: -
abundance: -
v_gene: TRBV25-1
j_gene: TRBJ1-3
CDR3nt: TGTGCCAGCATCCGGAGGAGATTCAGCTCTGGAAACACCATATATTTT
CDR3aa: CASIRRRFSSGNTIYF

d_gene: -
abundance: -
v_gene: TRBV11-2
j_gene: TRBJ1-1
CDR3nt: TGTGCCAGCAGCTTAGATTCGGGGGGCACTGAAGCTTTCTTT
CDR3aa: CASSLDSGGTEAFF

d_gene: TRBD2
abundance: -
v_gene: TRBV6-5
j_gene: TRBJ2-3
CDR3nt: TGTGCCAGCAGCCGAACTAGCGGGGTAGGGGATACGCAGTATTTT
CDR3aa: CASSRTSGVGDTQYF

d_gene: TRBD2
abundance: -
v_gene: TRBV13
j_gene: TRBJ2-1
CDR3nt: TGTGCCAGCAGGGTAGCGGGGTACAATGAGCAGTTCTTC
CDR3aa: CASRVAGYNEQFF

d_gene: TRBD1
abundance: -
v_gene: TRBV18
j_gene: TRBJ2-7
CDR3nt: TGTGCCAGCTCACCTTTAACAGGGGGCGACTACGAGCAGTACTTC
CDR3aa: CASSPLTGGDYEQYF

d_gene: -
abundance: -
v_gene: TRBV2
j_gene: TRBJ2-2
CDR3nt: TGTGCCAGCATCAGGGGTCGAGGCACCGGGGAGCTGTTTTTT
CDR3aa: CASIRGRGTGELFF

d_gene: -
abundance: -
v_gene: TRBV7-9
j_gene: TRBJ1-4
CDR3nt: TGTTCCAGCAGCTTAGTAATCGTTGCAACTAATGAAAAACTGTTTTTT
CDR3aa: CSSSLVIVATNEKLFF

d_gene: TRBD1
abundance: once
v_gene: TRBV6-1
j_gene: TRBJ2-7
CDR3nt: TGTGCCACCGGACAGGGCTACGAGCAGTACTTC
CDR3aa: CATGQGYEQYF

d_gene: TRBD1
abundance: -
v_gene: TRBV13
j_gene: TRBJ2-1
CDR3nt: TGTGCCAGCAGCCCCAGCATGGGACAGGGGGTCAATGAGCAGTTCTTC
CDR3aa: CASSPSMGQGVNEQFF

d_gene: -
abundance: -
v_gene: TRBV19
j_gene: TRBJ2-3
CDR3nt: TGTGCCAGTAGTATCCCGGGTGCGGATACGCAGTATTTT
CDR3aa: CASSIPGADTQYF

d_gene: -
abundance: -
v_gene: TRBV30
j_gene: TRBJ2-1
CDR3nt: TGTGCCTGGAGTGTACCAGGGCGCCAGCAGTTCTTC
CDR3aa: CAWSVPGRQQFF